Following are 25 T cell receptor beta chains from one sample sequenced in a study of T cell responses to AZD1222 COVID-19 vaccine. The assay was immunoSEQ multiplex PCR, and TCRdb's table has in-frame clones only and misses some. The top ten clones hold about 0.5% of a sample with fewer than 300,000 clones, more than 85% of them seen once. Here the sequenced sample was peripheral blood, taken on day 0 of AZD1222 vaccination. Source of these receptors: an adult in good health.

With regard to this clone: Other DNA sequences from this sample encode an identical CDR3 as well. The chain joins TRBV5-1 to TRBJ2-1; 11 bases map to TRBD1. The J segment lost 7 bases and the V segment lost 4 bases, leaving 4 bases of the junction unmatched. Germline lookup yields CDR1 SGHRS and CDR2 YFSETQ. This CDR3 spans 14 amino acids. CDR3 loop: CASSPGTGGNEQFF. In DNA, the CDR3 is TGCGCCAGCAGCCCCGGGACAGGGGGGAATGAGCAGTTCTTC.

The chain links TRBV7-9 to TRBJ2-7; D is perhaps TRBD1 or TRBD2 (5 bases each). Deletions cut 3 bases from V and 4 bases from J, with 10 bases between. Germline CDR1 is SEHNR and CDR2 is FQNEAQ (reference sequence). This CDR3 region has 13 residues. In DNA, the CDR3 is TGTGCCAGCAGCTTGGCAGGGAGATACGAGCAGTACTTC. This gives the protein CASSLAGRYEQYF.

The chain uses TRBV5-4 and TRBJ2-7, with D maybe TRBD2 (5 bases). Trimming took 4 bases from V and 2 from J, leaving 13 bases between them. This CDR3 region has 14 residues. Germline loops: CDR1 SGHNT, CDR2 YYREEE (reference sequence). The CDR3 spells CASSTDGLTYEQYF. The CDR3 region has the DNA TGTGCCAGCAGCACCGACGGACTCACCTACGAGCAGTACTTC. Variable domain in full (rest from reference TRBV5-4 and TRBJ2-7): ETGVTQSPTHLIKTRGQQVTLRCSSQSGHNTVSWYQQALGQGPQFIFQYYREEENGRGNFPPRFSGLQFPNYSSELNVNALELDDSALYLCASSTDGLTYEQYFGPGTRLTVT.

Comments on this clone: Within the sample, other DNA sequences also encode this same CDR3. The genes are TRBV7-3 and TRBJ2-3; D possibly uses TRBD1 or TRBD2 (6 bases each). Trimming took off 0 bases at V and 3 bases at J, with 10 bases between the two ends. Germline lookup yields CDR1 SGHTA and CDR2 FQGTGA. There are 15 residues in the CDR3. CDR3 bases: TGTGCCAGCAGCTTAACAGGGGGGCGGACAGATACGCAGTATTTT. This gives the protein CASSLTGGRTDTQYF.

The chain has TRBV28 and TRBJ2-7; 9 bases line up with TRBD2. The CDR3 extends over 13 amino acids. Germline assignment: CDR1 MDHEN and CDR2 SYDVKM. CDR3 in amino acids: CASRAGGEYEQYF. CDR3 DNA: TGTGCATCGCGGGCGGGAGGGGAGTACGAGCAGTACTTC.

Remarks on this clone: The identical CDR3 is also encoded by other nucleotide sequences in the sample. The chain couples TRBV28 to TRBJ2-7, with D possibly being TRBD2 (5 bases). CDR1 MDHEN and CDR2 SYDVKM come from the germline V gene. The V end was cut by 7 bases, the J end by 0 bases, with 10 bases between. The CDR3 contains 13 residues. CDR3 nucleotides: TGTGCCAGCACAAGCGGTCGCTCCTACGAGCAGTACTTC. Translation: CASTSGRSYEQYF.

This chain links TRBV3-1 (or the pseudogene TRBV3-2) with TRBJ2-1; either TRBD1 or TRBD2 may fit D (5 bases each). V shed 3 bases and J shed 13 bases, with 13 bases lying between them. This CDR3 region has 12 residues. Germline V gives CDR1 LGHDT, CDR2 YNNKEL (reference sequence). CDR3 coding DNA: TGTGCCAGCAGCCACTTGCAGGGACGTCAGTTCTTC. It codes for CASSHLQGRQFF.

The sample holds a few counts of this clone. This sequence joins TRBV25-1 and TRBJ2-2; TRBD2 aligns across 9 bases. Germline CDR1 reads MGHDK; CDR2 reads SYGVNS. This CDR3 is 17 amino acids long. V dropped 4 bases and J dropped 5; count of bases not matched to a gene: 11. CDR3 DNA: TGTGCCAGCAGTGCGACGTCCGGGACTAGCCGTACCGGGGAGCTGTTTTTT. This codes for CASSATSGTSRTGELFF.

The chain combines TRBV7-2 with TRBJ2-7; 7 positions match TRBD1. With 5 bases clipped from V and 3 bases from J, the junction kept 10 bases outside the gene matches. There are 15 residues in the CDR3. Per the germline V gene, CDR1 is SGHTA and CDR2 is FQGNSA. The DNA of the CDR3 is TGTGCCAGCAGCCCTGGGACAGAGCCGATCTACGAGCAGTACTTC. Amino acid sequence: CASSPGTEPIYEQYF.

This clone has just one count. V gene TRBV6-5 combines with J gene TRBJ2-7; the D is unclear. CDR3 length equals 13 residues. The ends were cut back, 4 bases at V and 2 bases at J, with 9 bases in the middle. Germline CDR1 is MNHEY and CDR2 is SVGAGI. CDR3 DNA sequence: TGTGCCAGCAGTTTCCACGTCGCCTACGAGCAGTACTTC. Amino acid sequence: CASSFHVAYEQYF.

The chain combines TRBV5-1 with TRBJ1-3; D ambiguous. There are 13 residues in the CDR3. Trimming cost V 0 bases and J 2 bases, with 3 bases left between them. Germline V lookup: CDR1 SGHRS, CDR2 YFSETQ. CDR3: CASSLAPGNTIYF. Written as DNA, the CDR3 is TGCGCCAGCAGCTTGGCCCCTGGAAACACCATATATTTT.

CDR3 sequence (DNA): TGTGCCAGCTCACCGGGGCCTAGCGGTGTGTACAGGCAGTACTTC. This gives the protein CASSPGPSGVYRQYF. J is TRBJ2-7 and V is TRBV18, with 7 bases identical to TRBD2. Per the germline V gene, CDR1 is KGHSH and CDR2 is LQKENI. This CDR3 is built from 15 residues. J was trimmed by 9 bases and V by 3 bases; bases with no gene match: 14.

This clone appeared a single time. The V and J genes are TRBV19 and TRBJ1-5; D gene uncertain. The CDR3 loop spans 12 amino acids. Per germline, CDR1 LNHDA and CDR2 SQIVND (reference sequence). Between the trimmed V and J ends, which lost 7 bases and 3 bases, there was a span of 7 bases. The DNA of the CDR3 is TGTGCCAGTAAGAGAACCAATCAGCCCCAGCATTTT. The encoded protein is CASKRTNQPQHF.

J is TRBJ2-1 and V is TRBV7-3; 13 bases are shared with TRBD2. The trim removed 4 bases at V and 0 bases at J, leaving 9 bases unmatched. There are 19 residues in the CDR3. Germline-derived CDR1 and CDR2 are SGHTA and FQGTGA. In nucleotides, the CDR3 is TGTGCCAGCAGCTCTGGGACTAGCGGGACTATGGGCTCCTACAATGAGCAGTTCTTC. Amino acids: CASSSGTSGTMGSYNEQFF.

The chain has TRBV4-3 and TRBJ2-7; the match to TRBD2 covers 10 bases. Germline loops: CDR1 LGHNA, CDR2 YSLEER. This CDR3 region has 15 residues. The V gene end was trimmed by 4 bases and the J gene end by 3 bases; junction bases not matched to a gene: 6. CDR3 sequence: CASSPGLAENYEQYF. In DNA, the CDR3 is TGCGCCAGCAGCCCAGGACTAGCGGAGAACTACGAGCAGTACTTC.

This chain joins TRBV29-1 and TRBJ1-4, with 8 bases matching TRBD1. This CDR3 spans 15 amino acids. V lost 7 bases to trimming and J lost 8 bases; unmatched junction nucleotides: 15. The germline gives CDR1 SQVTM, CDR2 ANQGSEA. The CDR3 nucleotides read TGCAGCGCCCGCACCGGACAGGGTGTACGCGAAAAACTGTTTTTT. It translates to CSARTGQGVREKLFF.

V is TRBV7-2 and J is TRBJ2-7; D uncertain. The V end was cut by 4 bases, the J end by 0 bases, with 10 bases between. CDR3 length: 14 residues. Per germline, CDR1 SGHTA and CDR2 FQGNSA. Here the CDR3 reads CASSSSYSSYEQYF. DNA for the CDR3: TGTGCCAGCAGCTCCTCTTATAGCTCCTACGAGCAGTACTTC.

This clone came up once. The chain links TRBV14 to TRBJ1-6; D is possibly TRBD1 (6 bases). The ends were cut back, 4 bases at V and 1 base at J, with 11 bases in the middle. The CDR3 is made up of 16 amino acids. Germline values: CDR1 SGHDN, CDR2 FVKESK. CDR3 region: CASSRKGGSYNSPLHF. The CDR3 region has the DNA TGTGCCAGCAGCCGGAAAGGGGGATCCTATAATTCACCCCTCCACTTT.

This chain connects TRBV10-2 to TRBJ2-3; TRBD1 might be the D (6 bases). The V gene lost 3 bases and the J gene lost 2 bases, with 9 bases spanning the gap. Germline values: CDR1 WSHSY, CDR2 SAAADI. The CDR3 consists of 14 residues. The CDR3 spells CASSDGQFTDTQYF. Written as DNA, the CDR3 is TGCGCCAGCAGTGATGGACAGTTCACAGATACGCAGTATTTT.

This CDR3 is CASSDRATGELFF. CDR3 nucleotides: TGTGCCAGCAGCGACAGGGCCACCGGGGAGCTGTTTTTT. The rearrangement uses TRBV2 and TRBJ2-2, with 7 bases identical to TRBD1. The CDR3 has 13 amino acids. V was pared by 6 bases and J by 4 bases, with 2 bases of the junction left unmatched. CDR1 SNHLY and CDR2 FYNNEI come from the germline V gene. The full variable domain, its missing parts supplied by reference TRBV2 and TRBJ2-2, is EPEVTQTPSHQVTQMGQEVILRCVPISNHLYFYWYRQILGQKVEFLVSFYNNEISEKSEIFDDQFSVERPDGSNFTLKIRSTKLEDSAMYFCASSDRATGELFFGEGSRLTVL.

The rearrangement joins TRBV5-1 to TRBJ2-7, with 8 bases aligning to TRBD1. Losses at the gene ends were 4 bases for V and 3 bases for J; bases not matched to a gene: 6. Germline V gene lookup returns CDR1 SGHRS and CDR2 YFSETQ. The CDR3 contains 14 residues. CDR3 amino acids: CASSKSGTGYEQYF. In nucleotides, the CDR3 is TGCGCCAGCAGCAAGTCCGGGACAGGCTACGAGCAGTACTTC.

The chain recombines TRBV28 with TRBJ1-4; D may be TRBD1 (5 bases). Trimming shortened V by 8 bases and J by 6 bases, and 19 bases separated the two germline ends. The CDR3 totals 15 residues. Germline assignment: CDR1 MDHEN and CDR2 SYDVKM. CDR3 residues: CASSPQGEGYEKLFF. CDR3 coding DNA: TGTGCCAGCTCCCCCCAGGGAGAGGGTTATGAAAAACTGTTTTTT.

The J gene is TRBJ2-1, the V gene TRBV24-1; TRBD2 aligns across 14 bases. Germline CDR1 KGHDR, CDR2 SFDVKD. The CDR3 covers 16 residues. Trimming at V came to 0 bases and at J to 7 bases, leaving 1 base not matched to a gene. CDR3 sequence reads: CATSDLWTSGRNEQFF. The CDR3 bases are TGTGCCACCAGTGATTTGTGGACTAGCGGGAGGAATGAGCAGTTCTTC.

This sequence joins TRBV7-2 and TRBJ1-6; D is uncertain. Germline CDR1 and CDR2: SGHTA and FQGNSA. Trimming removed 5 bases from V and 5 bases from J, with 10 bases in between. This CDR3 region has 14 residues. CDR3 loop: CASSPGPNNSPLHF. The CDR3 nucleotides are TGTGCCAGCAGCCCCGGGCCGAATAATTCACCCCTCCACTTT.

The rearrangement joins TRBV19 to TRBJ1-2; 7 bases are a match to TRBD1. From germline, CDR1 is LNHDA and CDR2 SQIVND (reference sequence). The CDR3 consists of 14 residues. The ends lost 6 bases at V and 1 base at J; junction bases unmatched: 5. The CDR3 region is CASSDTGDNYGYTF. Here the CDR3 DNA reads TGTGCCAGTAGCGACACAGGGGATAACTATGGCTACACCTTC.